What follows are 32 T cell receptor beta chains derived from one specimen sequenced in a study of neurological immune-mediated disorders. TCRdb ran MiXCR on the 5' RACE reads and lists one entry per CDR3 protein. The repertoire holds 55,000 or so distinct CDR3 sequences, 4% seen once, with 1.9% in the top ten. The sample was CD4+ T cells from blood. Receptor source: a woman in her thirties or forties with multiple sclerosis.

This clonotype has at least ten counts. This chain joins TRBV5-1 and TRBJ2-1, with D maybe TRBD2 (5 bases). With 4 bases removed from V and 8 bases from J, the gap between germline ends came to 19 bases. The CDR3 loop spans 15 amino acids. Germline V gives CDR1 SGHRS, CDR2 YFSETQ. This chain's CDR3 is CASSNGLTGFDEQFF. The CDR3, as DNA: TGCGCCAGCAGCAACGGACTTACGGGATTCGATGAGCAGTTCTTC.

This clonotype has ten or more counts. The chain couples TRBV20-1 to TRBJ2-7; TRBD2 aligns across 15 bases. CDR1 and CDR2 from the germline V gene are DFQATT and SNEGSKA (reference sequence). Trimming at V came to 4 bases and at J to 5 bases, leaving 9 bases not matched to a gene. This CDR3 has 16 residues. CDR3 protein: CSATRTSGGASNEQYF. In DNA form, the CDR3 reads TGCAGTGCTACCCGGACTAGCGGGGGGGCCTCGAACGAGCAGTACTTC.

The sample holds many counts of this clonotype. The chain carries TRBV20-1 and TRBJ1-2; TRBD1 matches 7 bases. CDR1 DFQATT and CDR2 SNEGSKA come from the germline V gene (reference sequence). V dropped 3 bases and J dropped 1; count of bases not matched to a gene: 5. This CDR3 has 14 amino acids. CDR3: CSASHQGVNYGYTF. DNA of the CDR3: TGCAGTGCTAGTCATCAGGGGGTTAACTATGGCTACACCTTC.

The chain is built from TRBV6-5 and TRBJ1-2; TRBD1 matches 8 bases. The J segment lost 6 bases and the V segment lost 5 bases, leaving 8 bases of the junction unmatched. Germline values: CDR1 MNHEY, CDR2 SVGAGI. The CDR3 has 14 amino acids. The CDR3 region is CASSPTGGVNGYTF. The CDR3 DNA reads TGTGCCAGCAGTCCCACAGGGGGGGTTAATGGCTACACCTTC.

This clonotype was found many times. CDR3 sequence reads: CASSPGGRNQPQHF. CDR3 nucleotide sequence: TGTGCCAGCTCACCCGGGGGACGGAATCAGCCCCAGCATTTT. The genes are TRBV18 and TRBJ1-5; weak D call: TRBD1 (5 bases). The CDR3 runs to 14 residues. Looked up from germline, CDR1 is KGHSH and CDR2 is LQKENI. Trimming took off 3 bases at V and 4 bases at J, with 10 bases between the two ends.

This clonotype was seen a few times. The chain joins TRBV25-1 to TRBJ1-1, with TRBD1 identical over 7 bases. CDR1 and CDR2 from the germline V gene are MGHDK and SYGVNS. V trimming: 5 bases; J trimming: 5 bases; junction bases outside the gene matches: 14. This CDR3 spans 16 amino acids. CDR3 sequence: CASSSTSRGRTTEAFF. CDR3 bases: TGTGCCAGCAGTTCCACGAGTAGGGGGCGTACGACTGAAGCTTTCTTT.

This clonotype was detected many times. V usage is TRBV11-2 and J usage is TRBJ1-1; D is unresolved. The V and J ends lost 1 base and 6 bases respectively, with 9 bases between them. The CDR3 loop spans 13 amino acids. CDR1 is SGHAT, CDR2 FQNNGV, per germline. The CDR3 loop reads CASSLALVAEAFF. The CDR3 nucleotides read TGTGCCAGCAGCTTAGCCCTCGTGGCTGAAGCTTTCTTT.

The CDR3 protein is CASSLAGGAFF. The CDR3 DNA reads as TGTGCCAGCAGCTTAGCCGGGGGAGCTTTCTTT. The gene calls are TRBV7-9 and TRBJ1-1; tentatively, D is TRBD1 (5 bases). CDR3 size: 11 residues. Trimming removed 0 bases at V and 10 bases at J, with 6 bases between. CDR1 and CDR2 from the germline V gene are SEHNR and FQNEAQ (reference sequence). The whole variable domain, remainder taken from reference TRBV7-9 and TRBJ1-1, is DTGVSQNPRHKITKRGQNVTFRCDPISEHNRLYWYRQTLGQGPEFLTYFQNEAQLEKSRLLSDRFSAERPKGSFSTLEIQRTEQGDSAMYLCASSLAGGAFFGQGTRLTVV.

Many counts were recorded for this clonotype. The rearrangement joins TRBV9 to TRBJ2-3; D gene uncertain. Germline values: CDR1 SGDLS, CDR2 YYNGEE. Trimming pared 0 bases from V and 2 bases from J, leaving 7 bases between. This CDR3 is built from 14 residues. In DNA, the CDR3 is TGTGCCAGCAGCGTAGGTTACCACACAGATACGCAGTATTTT. Protein product: CASSVGYHTDTQYF.

This clonotype was counted at least ten times. The rearrangement uses TRBV3-1 and TRBJ1-2, with a possible D match to TRBD1 (5 bases). CDR1 LGHDT and CDR2 YNNKEL come from the germline V gene (reference sequence). The ends were cut back, 5 bases at V and 8 bases at J, with 15 bases in the middle. The CDR3 spans 13 residues. The CDR3 loop is CASSAPPGGGYTF. The DNA for the CDR3 is TGTGCCAGCAGCGCCCCTCCGGGGGGGGGCTACACCTTC.

This clonotype was seen many times. V gene TRBV5-1 combines with J gene TRBJ2-3; 10 bases line up with TRBD2. Germline loops: CDR1 SGHRS, CDR2 YFSETQ. J was trimmed by 4 bases and V by 4 bases; bases with no gene match: 6. This CDR3 comprises 15 residues. CDR3 amino acids: CASSRAGGPADTQYF. For the CDR3, the DNA is TGCGCCAGCAGCAGAGCGGGGGGGCCAGCAGATACGCAGTATTTT.

The J gene is TRBJ1-5, the V gene TRBV7-9; D possibly corresponds to TRBD1 (5 bases). Germline V gene sequence: CDR1 SEHNR, CDR2 FQNEAQ (reference sequence). The CDR3 loop spans 13 amino acids. Trimming took 4 bases from V and 2 from J, leaving 6 bases between them. The CDR3 DNA reads as TGTGCCAGCAGCTCGGGGGGCAATCAGCCCCAGCATTTT. Translation gives CASSSGGNQPQHF.

This clonotype occurred many times. The gene calls are TRBV4-2 and TRBJ2-3; 16 nucleotides match TRBD2. The germline gives CDR1 LGHNA, CDR2 YNFKEQ. The V segment lost 2 bases and the J segment 3 bases; nucleotides outside the gene matches: 11. The CDR3 totals 20 residues. This CDR3 is CASSQKGLGTSGGVTDTQYF. Written as DNA, the CDR3 is TGTGCCAGCAGCCAAAAGGGTTTAGGGACTAGCGGGGGGGTGACAGATACGCAGTATTTT.

This clonotype was counted many times. The DNA of the CDR3 is TGTGCCAGCAGCCAAGTCACCAGCGGACCCTACGAGCAGTACTTC. It specifies CASSQVTSGPYEQYF. The J gene is TRBJ2-7, the V gene TRBV3-1, with a tentative D call TRBD2 (5 bases). The CDR3 loop spans 15 amino acids. The ends were cut back, 1 base at V and 2 bases at J, with 12 bases in the middle. CDR1 is LGHDT and CDR2 is YNNKEL in the germline V gene (reference sequence).

In its sample, this clonotype was seen many times. The chain recombines TRBV12-3 or TRBV12-4 with TRBJ2-3, with 8 bases that match TRBD2. The CDR3 runs 14 residues. V gave up 5 bases and J gave up 2 bases; unmatched junction bases: 3. The CDR3 sequence is CASSREGDTDTQYF. In DNA form, the CDR3 reads TGTGCCAGCAGTCGGGAGGGGGACACAGATACGCAGTATTTT.

This clonotype was found many times. This chain links TRBV9 with TRBJ2-1, with 7 bases lining up with TRBD1. The V gene end was trimmed by 3 bases and the J gene end by 8 bases; junction bases not matched to a gene: 5. The CDR3 runs 13 residues. Germline V gene data show CDR1 as SGDLS and CDR2 as YYNGEE. This chain's CDR3 is CASSADRVDEQFF. The CDR3, as DNA: TGTGCCAGCAGCGCAGACAGGGTCGATGAGCAGTTCTTC.

This clonotype was counted at least ten times. V is TRBV5-1 and J is TRBJ1-5; the match to TRBD1 covers 11 bases. V shed 6 bases, J shed 4 bases, and the junction held 18 bases outside the gene matches. Germline V lookup: CDR1 SGHRS, CDR2 YFSETQ. The CDR3 extends over 19 amino acids. In DNA, the CDR3 is TGCGCCAGCAACCCAATCGGACAGGGGGCGCCTGAGTGGAATCAGCCCCAGCATTTT. Its translation is CASNPIGQGAPEWNQPQHF.

The table lists this clonotype with many counts. The CDR3: CASSWGGTGHTEAFF. DNA for the CDR3: TGTGCCAGCAGCTGGGGGGGGACAGGCCACACTGAAGCTTTCTTT. The genes are TRBV7-2 and TRBJ1-1; 8 bases match TRBD1. Germline CDR1 and CDR2: SGHTA and FQGNSA. Losses at the gene ends were 4 bases for V and 3 bases for J; bases not matched to a gene: 7. CDR3 length equals 15 residues.

This clonotype was picked up many times. J is TRBJ1-1 and V is TRBV6-5; perhaps TRBD1 as D (6 bases). The CDR3 is 13 amino acids. Germline V gene data show CDR1 as MNHEY and CDR2 as SVGAGI. V was clipped by 4 bases and J by 7 bases, with 13 bases between them. The CDR3: CASSSPGDFEAFF. The CDR3 nucleotides are TGTGCCAGCAGTTCACCAGGGGATTTTGAAGCTTTCTTT.

This clonotype was seen ten or more times. The genes are TRBV9 and TRBJ2-7, with D unresolved. The germline V and J ends were trimmed by 2 bases and 0 bases, with 9 bases remaining between them. The CDR3 contains 14 residues. CDR1 is SGDLS, CDR2 YYNGEE, per germline. The CDR3 DNA sequence: TGTGCCAGCAGCGTGGTAGCCTACTCCTACGAGCAGTACTTC. The encoded protein is CASSVVAYSYEQYF.

This clonotype was counted ten times or more. This chain uses TRBV20-1 with TRBJ1-5, with 9 positions matching TRBD1. This CDR3 is 16 amino acids long. V was pared by 0 bases and J by 0 bases, with 3 bases of the junction left unmatched. Germline V CDR1 and CDR2: DFQATT, SNEGSKA (reference sequence). The CDR3 protein is CSARETGGFSNQPQHF. The CDR3 region has the DNA TGCAGTGCTAGAGAAACAGGGGGCTTTAGCAATCAGCCCCAGCATTTT.

By frequency in the sample, this clonotype is medium-sized. V usage is TRBV20-1 and J usage is TRBJ2-3; D uncertain. The V end was cut by 5 bases, the J end by 0 bases, with 12 bases between. The CDR3 totals 14 residues. The V gene's germline CDR1 is DFQATT and CDR2 SNEGSKA (reference sequence). The CDR3 region is CSAQRPSSTDTQYF. The CDR3 DNA is TGCAGTGCTCAAAGGCCCTCTAGCACAGATACGCAGTATTTT.

The table lists this clonotype with many counts. The chain links TRBV20-1 to TRBJ1-4, with D uncertain. From germline, CDR1 is DFQATT and CDR2 SNEGSKA (reference sequence). V shed 3 bases and J shed 6 bases, with 11 bases lying between them. The CDR3 has 13 residues. The CDR3 protein is CSARDAGYEKLFF. CDR3 DNA: TGCAGTGCTAGGGACGCGGGCTATGAAAAACTGTTTTTT.

This clonotype was picked up many times. This sequence joins TRBV7-9 and TRBJ1-6; D call uncertain. This CDR3 has 14 residues. The germline gives CDR1 SEHNR, CDR2 FQNEAQ (reference sequence). V was cut by 1 base and J by 7 bases, with 8 bases left in between. CDR3 region: CASSLVEANSPLHF. CDR3 nucleotide sequence: TGTGCCAGCAGCTTAGTAGAGGCGAATTCACCCCTCCACTTT.

This clonotype occurred many times. The gene calls are TRBV6-5 and TRBJ1-1; D gene uncertain. This CDR3 region has 13 residues. Per the germline V gene, CDR1 is MNHEY and CDR2 is SVGAGI. V shed 10 bases and J shed 5 bases, with 17 bases lying between them. CDR3 loop: CATRVAKRTEAFF. In DNA form, the CDR3 reads TGTGCCACCCGGGTGGCGAAGAGGACTGAAGCTTTCTTT.

This clonotype was recorded at least ten times. This chain links TRBV20-1 with TRBJ2-7; TRBD1 matches 8 bases. Unmatched junction bases numbered 8, after V lost 5 bases and J lost 5 bases. Germline values: CDR1 DFQATT, CDR2 SNEGSKA (reference sequence). The CDR3 totals 13 residues. The CDR3 sequence: CSAPKQGADEQYF. The CDR3 DNA is TGCAGTGCTCCCAAGCAGGGGGCCGACGAGCAGTACTTC.

This clonotype was counted many times. The chain recombines TRBV5-1 with TRBJ2-5; 7 bases agree with TRBD1. Germline V lookup: CDR1 SGHRS, CDR2 YFSETQ. V lost 4 bases to trimming and J lost 5 bases; unmatched junction nucleotides: 5. The CDR3 is made up of 13 amino acids. The CDR3 loop is CASSDTGVETQYF. DNA for the CDR3: TGCGCCAGCAGCGACACAGGGGTGGAGACCCAGTACTTC. Based on the CDR3 plus reference TRBV5-1 and TRBJ2-5, the full variable domain is KAGVTQTPRYLIKTRGQQVTLSCSPISGHRSVSWYQQTPGQGLQFLFEYFSETQRNKGNFPGRFSGRQFSNSRSEMNVSTLELGDSALYLCASSDTGVETQYFGPGTRLLVL.

This clonotype was recorded at least ten times. This rearrangement joins TRBV25-1 to TRBJ1-2; D is possibly TRBD1 (5 bases). Between the trimmed V and J ends, which lost 3 bases and 8 bases, there was a span of 7 bases. Germline CDR1 MGHDK, CDR2 SYGVNS. This CDR3 is built from 11 residues. The CDR3 reads CASSDRVGYTF. The CDR3 bases are TGTGCCAGCAGTGACAGGGTAGGCTACACCTTC.

A few counts support this clonotype. The CDR3 DNA reads as TGTGCCAGCAGCTTGGAGGCGTCGGGCACTGAAGCTTTCTTT. This sequence encodes CASSLEASGTEAFF. The chain links TRBV7-2 to TRBJ1-1, with unresolved D. The CDR3 is 14 amino acids. V dropped 3 bases and J dropped 4 bases, with 12 bases sitting between them. Germline CDR1 reads SGHTA; CDR2 reads FQGNSA.

This clonotype was seen at least ten times. J is TRBJ2-1 and V is TRBV3-1, with D uncertain. This CDR3 has 15 amino acids. Deletions cut 2 bases from V and 3 bases from J, with 11 bases between. The V gene's germline CDR1 is LGHDT and CDR2 YNNKEL (reference sequence). CDR3 sequence reads: CASSQNIQNYNEQFF. The DNA of the CDR3 is TGTGCCAGCAGCCAAAATATACAAAACTACAATGAGCAGTTCTTC.

This clonotype has at least ten counts. The rearrangement joins TRBV6-5 to TRBJ1-2; unclear D gene. Germline lookup yields CDR1 MNHEY and CDR2 SVGAGI. Trimming left V 4 bases short and J 0 bases short, with 15 bases between. The CDR3 runs 16 residues. This chain's CDR3 is CASSFTGRGANYGYTF. The CDR3 DNA sequence: TGTGCCAGCAGTTTTACCGGGAGAGGAGCTAACTATGGCTACACCTTC.

This clonotype has ten or more counts. This chain uses TRBV12-5 with TRBJ2-7; D possibly matches TRBD1 or TRBD2 (6 bases each). This CDR3 region has 12 residues. V was trimmed by 4 bases and J by 6 bases, leaving 10 bases between them. Germline V CDR1 and CDR2: LGHNT, FRNRAP. The CDR3 here is CASGYEGGEQYF. Written as DNA, the CDR3 is TGTGCTAGTGGTTACGAGGGGGGCGAGCAGTACTTC. The full variable domain, completed using reference TRBV12-5 and TRBJ2-7, is DARVTQTPRHKVTEMGQEVTMRCQPILGHNTVFWYRQTMMQGLELLAYFRNRAPLDDSGMPKDRFSAEMPDATLATLKIQPSEPRDSAVYFCASGYEGGEQYFGPGTRLTVT.